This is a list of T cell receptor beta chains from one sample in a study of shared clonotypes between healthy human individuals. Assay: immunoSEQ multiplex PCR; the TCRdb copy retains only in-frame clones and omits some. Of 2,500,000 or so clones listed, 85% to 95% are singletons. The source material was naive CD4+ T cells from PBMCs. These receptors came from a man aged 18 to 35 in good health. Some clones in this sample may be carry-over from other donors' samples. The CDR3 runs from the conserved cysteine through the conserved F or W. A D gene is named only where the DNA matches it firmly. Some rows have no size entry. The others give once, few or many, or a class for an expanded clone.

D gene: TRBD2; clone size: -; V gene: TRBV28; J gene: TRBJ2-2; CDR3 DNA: TGTGCCTGCGCGGGAGGTACCACCGGGGAGCTGTTTTTT; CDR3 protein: CACAGGTTGELFF
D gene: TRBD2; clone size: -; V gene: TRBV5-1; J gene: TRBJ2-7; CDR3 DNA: TGCGCCAGCAGCTTGGGAAGGACTAGCGGGACAAGCTCCTACGAGCAGTACTTC; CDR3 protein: CASSLGRTSGTSSYEQYF
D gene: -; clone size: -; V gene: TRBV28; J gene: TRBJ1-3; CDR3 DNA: TGTGCCAGCAGCTCTCCCAGTGATGGAAACACCATATATTTT; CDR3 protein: CASSSPSDGNTIYF
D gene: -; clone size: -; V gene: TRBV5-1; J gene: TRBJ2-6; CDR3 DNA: TGCGCCAGCAGCTCGGGGCTACGTGCCGGAGGTGGGGCCAACGTCCTGACTTTC; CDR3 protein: CASSSGLRAGGGANVLTF
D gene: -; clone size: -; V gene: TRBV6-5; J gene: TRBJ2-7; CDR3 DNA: TGTGCCAGCAGTTACTCCCCGGGCGATATTCAAGTGCAGTACTTC; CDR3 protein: CASSYSPGDIQVQYF
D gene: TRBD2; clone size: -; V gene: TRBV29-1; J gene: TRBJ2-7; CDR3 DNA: TGCAGCGTTTCGGGACTAGCTAGCCACGAGCAGTACTTC; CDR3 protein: CSVSGLASHEQYF
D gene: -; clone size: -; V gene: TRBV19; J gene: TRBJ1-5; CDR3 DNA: TGTGCCAGTAGTATCCAGGGCAGGGGCTACTATAGCAATCAGCCCCAGCATTTT; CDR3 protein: CASSIQGRGYYSNQPQHF
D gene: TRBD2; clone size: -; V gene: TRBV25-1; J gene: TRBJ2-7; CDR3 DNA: TGTGCCAGCAGAAAAGCGGGAGGCTACGAGCAGTACTTC; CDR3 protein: CASRKAGGYEQYF
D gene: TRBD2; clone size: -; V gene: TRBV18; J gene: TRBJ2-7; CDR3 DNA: TGTGCCAGCTCACCGGGACTAGCGGGAGGTGAGCAGTACTTC; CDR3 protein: CASSPGLAGGEQYF
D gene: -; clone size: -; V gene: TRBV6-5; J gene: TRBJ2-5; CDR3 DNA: TGTGCCAGCAGTTACTCTTACAGTCAGGGTTCGCAGTACTTC; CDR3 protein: CASSYSYSQGSQYF
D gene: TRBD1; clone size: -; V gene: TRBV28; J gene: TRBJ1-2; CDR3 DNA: TGTGCCAGCACCTCATTCCAGGGGGGCTATGGCTACACCTTC; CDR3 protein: CASTSFQGGYGYTF
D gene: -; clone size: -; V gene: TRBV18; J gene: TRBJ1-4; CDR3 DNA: TGTGCCAGCTCACCACCGGGGGGGGCTAATGAAAAACTGTTTTTT; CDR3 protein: CASSPPGGANEKLFF
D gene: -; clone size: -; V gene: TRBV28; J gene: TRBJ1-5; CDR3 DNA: TGTGCCAGCATCGGAAGGGGAAATCAGCCCCAGCATTTT; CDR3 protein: CASIGRGNQPQHF
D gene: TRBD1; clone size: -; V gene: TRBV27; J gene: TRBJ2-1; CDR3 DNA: TGTGCCAGCAGCTCGCGGGGACAGGGGTACAATGAGCAGTTCTTC; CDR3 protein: CASSSRGQGYNEQFF
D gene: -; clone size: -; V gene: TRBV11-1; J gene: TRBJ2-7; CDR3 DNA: TGTGCCAGCAGCTTAGTGGGCAATTCCTACGAGCAGTACTTC; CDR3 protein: CASSLVGNSYEQYF
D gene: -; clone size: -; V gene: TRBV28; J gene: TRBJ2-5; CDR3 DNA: TGTGCCAGCAGTTGGGGATCGACAATCCAAGAGACCCAGTACTTC; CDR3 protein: CASSWGSTIQETQYF
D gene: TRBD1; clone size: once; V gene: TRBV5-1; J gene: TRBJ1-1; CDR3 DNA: TGCGCCAGCAGCAAGGGACAGGGGGCGGTCACTGAAGCTTTCTTT; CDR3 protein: CASSKGQGAVTEAFF
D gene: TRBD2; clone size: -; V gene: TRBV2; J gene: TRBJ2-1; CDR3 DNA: TGTGCCAGTAAAGTACTAGCGGGGGTCGGCTTGGAGCAGTTCTTC; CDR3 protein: CASKVLAGVGLEQFF
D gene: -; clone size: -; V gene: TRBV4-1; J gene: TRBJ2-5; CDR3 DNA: TGCGCCAGCAGCCAAGAAACCCCGACTAGATCGGGGCAGACCCAGTACTTC; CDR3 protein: CASSQETPTRSGQTQYF
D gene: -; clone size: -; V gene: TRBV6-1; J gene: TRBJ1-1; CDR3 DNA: TGTGCCAGCAGTTCTCCGGGACGGCCGAACACTGAAGCTTTCTTT; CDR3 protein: CASSSPGRPNTEAFF
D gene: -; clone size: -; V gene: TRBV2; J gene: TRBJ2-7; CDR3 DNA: TGTGCCAGCAGTCTCACGGGTTTAAGTCGCGCCGAGCAGTACTTC; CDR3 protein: CASSLTGLSRAEQYF
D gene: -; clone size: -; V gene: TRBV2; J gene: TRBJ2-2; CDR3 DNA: TGTGCCAGCAGCACGGAAAATCCGAACACCGGGGAGCTGTTTTTT; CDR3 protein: CASSTENPNTGELFF
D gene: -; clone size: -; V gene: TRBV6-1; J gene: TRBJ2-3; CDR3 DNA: TGTGCCAGCAGTTTGCGGGGTCAGGACACAGATACGCAGTATTTT; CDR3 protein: CASSLRGQDTDTQYF
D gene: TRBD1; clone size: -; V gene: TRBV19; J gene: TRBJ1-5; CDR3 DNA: TGTGCCAGTAGTATGGGAGGGACAGGGAGTCAGCCCCAGCATTTT; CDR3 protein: CASSMGGTGSQPQHF
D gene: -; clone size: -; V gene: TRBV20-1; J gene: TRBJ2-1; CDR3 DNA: TGCAGTGCTCCACCGCATGAGCAGTTCTTC; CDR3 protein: CSAPPHEQFF
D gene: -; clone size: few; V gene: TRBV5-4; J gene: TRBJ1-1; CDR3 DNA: TGTGCCAGCAGTTATCCGGGCCGAGGGGATACTGAAGCTTTCTTT; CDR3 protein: CASSYPGRGDTEAFF
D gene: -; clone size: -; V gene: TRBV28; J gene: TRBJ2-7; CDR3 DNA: TGTGCCAGCAGCCACCACAGGTCCAAGTCCTACGAGCAGTACTTC; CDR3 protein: CASSHHRSKSYEQYF
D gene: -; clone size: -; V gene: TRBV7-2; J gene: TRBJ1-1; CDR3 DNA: TGTGCCAGCAGCTTAGTTCGGGACACTGAAGCTTTCTTT; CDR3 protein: CASSLVRDTEAFF
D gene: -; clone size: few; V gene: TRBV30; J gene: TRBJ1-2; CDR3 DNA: TGTGCCTGGACCCCCTTGGGAACCGGTCATGGCTACACCTTC; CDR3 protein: CAWTPLGTGHGYTF
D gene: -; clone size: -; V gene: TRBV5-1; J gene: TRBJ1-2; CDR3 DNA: TGCGCCAGCAGCCGGCACGACCGGGACGGATATGGCTACACCTTC; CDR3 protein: CASSRHDRDGYGYTF
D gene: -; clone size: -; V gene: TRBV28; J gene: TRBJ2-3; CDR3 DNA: TGTGCCAGCAGTTTCCGTCCGGTGGATACGCAGTATTTT; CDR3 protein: CASSFRPVDTQYF
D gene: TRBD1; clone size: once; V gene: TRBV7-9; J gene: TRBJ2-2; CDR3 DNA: TGTGCCAGCAGCTTGTTCAGGGGGCAGGTCGGGGAGCTGTTTTTT; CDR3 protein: CASSLFRGQVGELFF
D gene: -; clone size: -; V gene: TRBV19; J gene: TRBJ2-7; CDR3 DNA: TGTGCCAGTAGGAAAGAGGGCAGTCCGTCCTACGAGCAGTACTTC; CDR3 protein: CASRKEGSPSYEQYF
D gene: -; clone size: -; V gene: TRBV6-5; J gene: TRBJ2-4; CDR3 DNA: TGTGCCAGCCGGCGGGGCAGGAGCCAGGAGGGAATTCAGTACTTC; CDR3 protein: CASRRGRSQEGIQYF
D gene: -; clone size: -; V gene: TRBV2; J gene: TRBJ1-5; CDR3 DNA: TGTGCCAGCAGTCTTGACAGTGGCGATCAGCCCCAGCATTTT; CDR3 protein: CASSLDSGDQPQHF
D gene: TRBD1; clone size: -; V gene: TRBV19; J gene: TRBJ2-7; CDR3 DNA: TGTGCCAGCTCTTCTCAATCCGGGACAGGGAGCTCCTACGAGCAGTACTTC; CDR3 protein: CASSSQSGTGSSYEQYF
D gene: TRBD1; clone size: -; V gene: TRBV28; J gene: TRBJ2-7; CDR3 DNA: TGTGCCAGTCAACAGGGGTTTATCTACGAGCAGTACTTC; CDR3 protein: CASQQGFIYEQYF
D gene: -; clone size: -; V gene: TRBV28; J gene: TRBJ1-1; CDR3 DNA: TGTGCCAGCAGTCTCCCGAGGGGCACTGAAGCTTTCTTT; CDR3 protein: CASSLPRGTEAFF
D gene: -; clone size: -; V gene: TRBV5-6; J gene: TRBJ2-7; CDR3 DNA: TGTGCCAGCAGCTTGTTTATTGGGCGGGAGCAGTACTTC; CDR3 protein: CASSLFIGREQYF